The 26 T cell receptor beta chains in this list originate from one sample, sequenced in a study of response to subunit inactivated influenza vaccine. TCRdb recomputed calls from the RT-PCR reads with MiXCR, one row per CDR3 protein. The table lists over 400,000 distinct CDR3 sequences, 9.5% to 12% of them singletons. Sequences were derived from PBMCs from blood, sampled around seven weeks after vaccination. The receptors stem from a man aged 45-65 years who received an inactivated influenza vaccine.

This clonotype appeared a few times. The V and J genes are TRBV12-3 or TRBV12-4 and TRBJ2-3; 7 bases are shared with TRBD2. Trimming took 7 bases from V and 4 from J; bases not matched to a gene: 8. The CDR3 spans 14 residues. In nucleotides, the CDR3 is TGTGCCAGCACCCCCTCGACTAGCCCAGATACGCAGTATTTT. Translation gives CASTPSTSPDTQYF.

V gene TRBV6-4 combines with J gene TRBJ2-2, with a possible D match to TRBD1 (5 bases). CDR1 and CDR2 (germline): MRHNA, SNTAGT. With 6 bases removed from V and 3 bases from J, the gap between germline ends came to 11 bases. The CDR3 is 14 residues long. The DNA of the CDR3 is TGTGCCAGCAGACAGGTTGCGGACACCGGGGAGCTGTTTTTT. Translating gives CASRQVADTGELFF.

The CDR3 spells CASRPGLERQTQYF. The CDR3 bases are TGTGCCAGCAGACCGGGTCTAGAAAGGCAGACCCAGTACTTC. The V call is TRBV12-3 or TRBV12-4, the J call TRBJ2-5; no clear D. This CDR3 region has 14 residues. V dropped 6 bases and J dropped 6 bases, with 17 bases sitting between them.

This clonotype was detected only a few times. The chain combines TRBV4-1 with TRBJ2-3, with 10 bases aligning to TRBD2. In germline, CDR1 is MGHRA, CDR2 YSYEKL. The J segment lost 0 bases and the V segment lost 0 bases, leaving 9 bases of the junction unmatched. This CDR3 region has 19 residues. The CDR3 bases are TGCGCCAGCAGCCAAGATCCCCTAGCGGGGGTAGTCAGCACAGATACGCAGTATTTT. It translates to CASSQDPLAGVVSTDTQYF.

The chain uses TRBV20-1 and TRBJ1-1; perhaps TRBD1 as D (6 bases). CDR1 is DFQATT and CDR2 is SNEGSKA in the germline V gene (reference sequence). There are 13 residues in the CDR3. The V end lost 6 bases, the J end lost 1 base, and 12 bases lay between the germline ends. The CDR3 coding sequence is TGCAGTGCCGAAAGGGGGGGGAACACTGAAGCTTTCTTT. Translating gives CSAERGGNTEAFF.

This clonotype came up a few times. V usage is TRBV7-8 and J usage is TRBJ2-3; the match to TRBD1 covers 8 bases. V gave up 4 bases and J gave up 2 bases; unmatched junction bases: 8. Germline lookup yields CDR1 SGHVS and CDR2 FQNEAQ. The CDR3 length is 16 residues. The DNA of the CDR3 is TGTGCCAGCAGCTCGTACAGGGGGGACCCCACAGATACGCAGTATTTT. Residues: CASSSYRGDPTDTQYF.

The chain couples TRBV7-8 to TRBJ2-5, with 11 bases fitting TRBD2. Germline lookup yields CDR1 SGHVS and CDR2 FQNEAQ. V shed 5 bases, J shed 0 bases, and the junction held 5 bases outside the gene matches. CDR3 size: 16 residues. In DNA, the CDR3 is TGTGCCAGCAGCATGGGACTAGCGGAGAACCAAGAGACCCAGTACTTC. This translates into CASSMGLAENQETQYF. The full variable domain, rest sourced from reference TRBV7-8 and TRBJ2-5, is GAGVSQSPRYKVAKRGQDVALRCDPISGHVSLFWYQQALGQGPEFLTYFQNEAQLDKSGLPSDRFFAERPEGSVSTLKIQRTQQEDSAVYLCASSMGLAENQETQYFGPGTRLLVL.

This clonotype turned up a few times. The genes are TRBV28 and TRBJ2-7; 7 bases are shared with TRBD1. The ends lost 3 bases at V and 12 bases at J; junction bases unmatched: 14. Germline loops: CDR1 MDHEN, CDR2 SYDVKM. CDR3 length: 14 amino acids. In DNA form, the CDR3 reads TGTGCCAGCAGTTTTGGGACAGTCAATCGGGCTTGGTACTTC. Amino acids: CASSFGTVNRAWYF.

This clonotype was seen many times. The CDR3 region is CASSSAPNTEAFF. DNA for the CDR3: TGCGCCAGCAGCTCCGCCCCGAACACTGAAGCTTTCTTT. This sequence joins TRBV5-1 and TRBJ1-1; D is undetermined. This CDR3 comprises 13 residues. V lost 3 bases to trimming and J lost 1 base, with 7 bases between them. Germline V gene data show CDR1 as SGHRS and CDR2 as YFSETQ.

This clonotype was counted ten times or more. The J gene is TRBJ2-3, the V gene TRBV7-9; a possible D gene is TRBD1 (6 bases). Germline values: CDR1 SEHNR, CDR2 FQNEAQ (reference sequence). Deletions cut 1 base from V and 4 bases from J, with 12 bases between. The CDR3 is made up of 15 amino acids. CDR3 amino acids: CASSLDRARADTQYF. The CDR3 coding sequence is TGTGCCAGCAGCTTAGACAGGGCACGCGCAGATACGCAGTATTTT.

The gene calls are TRBV20-1 and TRBJ2-7, with TRBD2 matching 14 bases. There are 14 residues in the CDR3. Germline V gives CDR1 DFQATT, CDR2 SNEGSKA (reference sequence). The V gene end was trimmed by 3 bases and the J gene end by 5 bases; junction bases not matched to a gene: 3. The CDR3 DNA reads as TGCAGTGCTAGGGGACTAGCGGGAGCCCACGAGCAGTACTTC. Protein product: CSARGLAGAHEQYF.

This clonotype has ten or more counts. The chain recombines TRBV15 with TRBJ2-5, with D perhaps TRBD1 (6 bases). The CDR3 is 16 residues long. Germline V CDR1 and CDR2: LNHNV, YYDKDF (reference sequence). The V end lost 3 bases, the J end lost 2 bases, and 16 bases lay between the germline ends. The CDR3 bases are TGTGCCACCAGCAGTACTAAGGGGGTAGGGCAAGAGACCCAGTACTTC. Its translation is CATSSTKGVGQETQYF.

The gene calls are TRBV20-1 and TRBJ1-5, with 7 bases that match TRBD1. Germline V gene sequence: CDR1 DFQATT, CDR2 SNEGSKA (reference sequence). J lost 4 bases, V lost 1 base, and 10 bases had no gene match. The CDR3 is 16 amino acids. The CDR3 protein is CSARGVGRGRNQPQHF. In DNA, the CDR3 is TGCAGTGCTAGAGGAGTGGGGAGGGGGCGGAATCAGCCCCAGCATTTT.

This chain connects TRBV10-3 to TRBJ1-5, with D possibly being TRBD1 (5 bases). Per germline, CDR1 ENHRY and CDR2 SYGVKD. V shed 4 bases and J shed 5 bases, with 12 bases lying between them. The CDR3 covers 14 residues. The CDR3 DNA reads as TGTGCCATCAGTGCAGTCGGAGGGGATCAGCCCCAGCATTTT. The encoded protein is CAISAVGGDQPQHF.

A few counts support this clonotype. The chain uses TRBV12-3 or TRBV12-4 and TRBJ2-5; TRBD1 is a possible D gene (6 bases). There are 13 residues in the CDR3. V dropped 5 bases and J dropped 1 base, with 8 bases sitting between them. CDR3 sequence reads: CASSRDTQETQYF. In DNA form, the CDR3 reads TGTGCCAGCAGTCGGGACACCCAAGAGACCCAGTACTTC.

The chain has TRBV3-1 and TRBJ1-1, with D possibly matching TRBD1 (6 bases). Between the trimmed V and J ends, which lost 4 bases and 5 bases, there was a span of 14 bases. Looked up from germline, CDR1 is LGHDT and CDR2 is YNNKEL (reference sequence). This CDR3 has 14 amino acids. This CDR3 reads CASSPAVRGTEAFF. CDR3 nucleotides: TGTGCCAGCAGCCCTGCCGTCAGGGGAACTGAAGCTTTCTTT.

This clonotype came up many times. In DNA form, the CDR3 reads TGTGCCAGCAGCTTAGCGTCAGCATCCTACAATGAGCAGTTCTTC. As protein: CASSLASASYNEQFF. The genes are TRBV7-8 and TRBJ2-1; D remains unclear. Trimming removed 0 bases at V and 1 base at J, with 7 bases between. CDR3 length equals 15 residues. In germline, CDR1 is SGHVS, CDR2 FQNEAQ.

The genes are TRBV4-3 and TRBJ1-4; no firm D call. Trimming took off 2 bases at V and 4 bases at J, with 5 bases between the two ends. CDR1 is LGHNA and CDR2 is YSLEER in the germline V gene. The CDR3 covers 13 residues. DNA of the CDR3: TGCGCCAGCAGCCAACAGCATAATGAAAAACTGTTTTTT. Residues: CASSQQHNEKLFF.

This clonotype was counted a few times. The chain combines TRBV6-5 with TRBJ2-7; perhaps TRBD1 as D (5 bases). The length of the CDR3 is 12 residues. V was clipped by 6 bases and J by 5 bases, with 11 bases between them. From germline, CDR1 is MNHEY and CDR2 SVGAGI. Written as DNA, the CDR3 is TGTGCCAGCAGCAGAAAAGGGGACGAGCAGTACTTC. Encoded protein: CASSRKGDEQYF.

The chain couples TRBV7-9 to TRBJ2-2, with a tentative D call TRBD2 (6 bases). CDR3 length equals 17 residues. Trimming took 6 bases from V and 6 from J, leaving 23 bases between them. The germline gives CDR1 SEHNR, CDR2 FQNEAQ (reference sequence). The CDR3 here is CASRNRRTGVQAGELFF. CDR3 bases: TGTGCCAGCAGGAATAGACGGACGGGGGTACAGGCCGGGGAGCTGTTTTTT.

The J gene is TRBJ1-5, the V gene TRBV28, with 8 nucleotides matching TRBD1. This CDR3 comprises 15 residues. Per the germline V gene, CDR1 is MDHEN and CDR2 is SYDVKM. The junction had 10 bases not matched to a gene; V was cut back by 6 bases and J by 6 bases. The CDR3 region is CASSPSRDRRQPQHF. The CDR3 bases are TGTGCCAGCAGCCCCTCAAGGGACAGGCGTCAGCCCCAGCATTTT.

The J gene is TRBJ2-7, the V gene TRBV23-1; 9 bases are shared with TRBD1. TRBV23-1 is placed among ORFs of uncertain function. J gave up 2 bases and V 3 bases, and 5 bases lay outside the gene matches. CDR3 length equals 15 residues. The CDR3 DNA is TGCGCCAGCAGTCAGGAGGGACAGGGCCCCTACGAGCAGTACTTC. This encodes CASSQEGQGPYEQYF.

V gene TRBV18 combines with J gene TRBJ2-1, with 9 bases lining up with TRBD2. This CDR3 has 17 amino acids. The V gene end was trimmed by 0 bases and the J gene end by 10 bases; junction bases not matched to a gene: 13. The V gene's germline CDR1 is KGHSH and CDR2 LQKENI. CDR3 residues: CASSPPISEREEGEQFF. CDR3 nucleotides: TGTGCCAGCTCACCACCGATTTCCGAGCGGGAGGAAGGGGAGCAGTTCTTC.

This clonotype has just a few counts. The DNA for the CDR3 is TGTGCCAGCTCCACCCGACATTCTTCGGCCGGGGAGCTGTTTTTT. It encodes CASSTRHSSAGELFF. The chain carries TRBV18 and TRBJ2-2; D remains ambiguous. The CDR3 extends over 15 amino acids. V was trimmed by 6 bases and J by 6 bases, leaving 17 bases between them. Germline values: CDR1 KGHSH, CDR2 LQKENI.

This clonotype has more than one count but fewer than ten. The rearrangement links TRBV6-5 to TRBJ2-3, with a possible D match to TRBD2 (5 bases). V lost 2 bases and J lost 0, with 12 bases in between. CDR1 is MNHEY and CDR2 is SVGAGI in the germline V gene. This CDR3 has 16 residues. CDR3 in amino acids: CASSYTGSRSTDTQYF. DNA of the CDR3: TGTGCCAGCAGTTACACGGGGAGTAGGAGCACAGATACGCAGTATTTT.

The J gene is TRBJ2-7, the V gene TRBV7-2, with TRBD2 identical over 15 bases. The V segment lost 6 bases and the J segment 4 bases; nucleotides outside the gene matches: 7. The CDR3 loop spans 16 amino acids. Germline values: CDR1 SGHTA, CDR2 FQGNSA. CDR3 nucleotide sequence: TGTGCCAGCAGGTCTCCGGGACTAGCGGGGGGATACGAGCAGTACTTC. It codes for CASRSPGLAGGYEQYF.